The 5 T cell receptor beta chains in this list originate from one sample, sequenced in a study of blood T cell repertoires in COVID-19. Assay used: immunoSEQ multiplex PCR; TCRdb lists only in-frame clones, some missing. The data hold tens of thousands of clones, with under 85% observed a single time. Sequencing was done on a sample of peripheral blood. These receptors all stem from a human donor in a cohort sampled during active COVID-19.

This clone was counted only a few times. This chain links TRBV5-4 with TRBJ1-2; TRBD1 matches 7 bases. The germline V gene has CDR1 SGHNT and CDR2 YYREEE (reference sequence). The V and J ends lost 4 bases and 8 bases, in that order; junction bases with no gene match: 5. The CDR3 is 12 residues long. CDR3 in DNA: TGTGCCAGCAGCAGGGACAGTCGAGGCTACACCTTC. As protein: CASSRDSRGYTF. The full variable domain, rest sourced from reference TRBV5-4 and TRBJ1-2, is ETGVTQSPTHLIKTRGQQVTLRCSSQSGHNTVSWYQQALGQGPQFIFQYYREEENGRGNFPPRFSGLQFPNYSSELNVNALELDDSALYLCASSRDSRGYTFGSGTRLTVV.

Here the CDR3 DNA reads TGTGCCAGCAGCCATTCGACAGGGGTATTCGTTTCACCCCTCCACTTT. Its protein product is CASSHSTGVFVSPLHF. J is TRBJ1-6 and V is TRBV3-1 (or the pseudogene TRBV3-2), with 8 bases aligning to TRBD1. Per the germline V gene, CDR1 is LGHDT and CDR2 is YNNKEL (reference sequence). V shed 3 bases and J 9 bases; nucleotides not matched to a gene: 10. The length of the CDR3 is 16 residues.

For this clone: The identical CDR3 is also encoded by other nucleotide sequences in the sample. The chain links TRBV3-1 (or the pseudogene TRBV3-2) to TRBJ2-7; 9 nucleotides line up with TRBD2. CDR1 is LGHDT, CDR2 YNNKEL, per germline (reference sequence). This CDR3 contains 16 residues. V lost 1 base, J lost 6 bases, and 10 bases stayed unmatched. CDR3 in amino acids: CASSQGFWGRGGEQYF. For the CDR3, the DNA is TGTGCCAGCAGCCAAGGGTTTTGGGGGCGGGGGGGCGAGCAGTACTTC.

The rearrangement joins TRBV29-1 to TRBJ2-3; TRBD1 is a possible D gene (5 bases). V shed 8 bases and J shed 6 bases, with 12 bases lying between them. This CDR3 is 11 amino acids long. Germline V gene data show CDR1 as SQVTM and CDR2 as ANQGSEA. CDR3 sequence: CSLGVGDTQYF. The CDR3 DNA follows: TGCAGCCTAGGGGTCGGCGATACGCAGTATTTT.

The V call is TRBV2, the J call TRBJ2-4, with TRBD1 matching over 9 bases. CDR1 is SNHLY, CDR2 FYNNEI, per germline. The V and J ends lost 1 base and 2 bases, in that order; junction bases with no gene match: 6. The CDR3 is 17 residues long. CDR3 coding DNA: TGTGCCAGCAGTGAAGTGGGACAGGGTATGACCAAAAACATTCAGTACTTC. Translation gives CASSEVGQGMTKNIQYF.